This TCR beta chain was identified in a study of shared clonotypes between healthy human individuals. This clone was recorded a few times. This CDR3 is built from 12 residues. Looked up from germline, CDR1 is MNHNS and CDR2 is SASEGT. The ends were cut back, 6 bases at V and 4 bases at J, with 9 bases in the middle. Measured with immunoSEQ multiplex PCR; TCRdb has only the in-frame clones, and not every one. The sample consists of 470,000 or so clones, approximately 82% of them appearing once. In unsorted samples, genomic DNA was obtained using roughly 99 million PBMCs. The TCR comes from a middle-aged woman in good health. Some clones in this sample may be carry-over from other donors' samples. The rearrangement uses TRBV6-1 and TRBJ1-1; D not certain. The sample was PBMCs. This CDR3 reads CASSQWVTEAFF. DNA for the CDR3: TGTGCCAGCAGCCAGTGGGTCACTGAAGCTTTCTTT.